This T cell receptor beta chain derives from a study of T-cell reconstitution after alpha-beta-depleted transplantation in children. Broader study findings: Elevated TCRbeta diversity at day 60 was traced, in some patients, to surviving recipient T cells and thymic progenitors. T-cell counts and diversity were attributed mostly to newly produced T cells one year after transplant. By about two months after transplant, alpha-beta T cells reportedly arose from several hundred graft clones that had expanded.

Per the germline V gene, CDR1 is KGHDR and CDR2 is SFDVKD. V gave up 3 bases and J gave up 1 base; unmatched junction bases: 12. This CDR3 has 18 residues. By frequency in the sample, this clonotype is large (0.1 to 1%). Its specificity is not known. Using unique molecular identifiers, the investigators prepared the TCRbeta library. TCRdb called the PCR reads again in MiXCR, with one record for every CDR3 protein. Of around 100,000 distinct CDR3 sequences listed, roughly 7.6% were seen once; the top ten hold around 15%. The sequence was obtained from a boy aged 2 to 10 with acute lymphoblastic leukemia, due to receive a stem cell transplant. This material consisted of PBMCs, taken before TCRalphabeta/CD19-depleted stem cell transplant. The J gene is TRBJ2-5, the V gene TRBV24-1; 8 bases align to TRBD1. The CDR3 coding sequence is TGTGCCACCAGTGATCCCAACAGGGGGGCAGCTTTCCAAGAGACCCAGTACTTC. Encoded protein: CATSDPNRGAAFQETQYF.